Each of the 24 T cell receptor beta chains below was sequenced from the same sample in a study of blood T cell repertoires in COVID-19. Generated by immunoSEQ multiplex PCR, the TCRdb table keeps only in-frame clones and is missing some. The sample records 200,000 to 300,000 clones, about 85% being singletons. Sequencing input: peripheral blood. The source is a woman aged 60-75 years with active or convalescent COVID-19.

The rearrangement links TRBV28 to TRBJ1-2; maybe TRBD1 (5 bases). CDR1 and CDR2 (germline): MDHEN, SYDVKM. The CDR3 runs 15 residues. Trimming took off 5 bases at V and 4 bases at J, with 17 bases between the two ends. As DNA, the CDR3 is TGTGCCAGCAGTCCACAGGACCTAACCCTCTATGGCTACACCTTC. Translated: CASSPQDLTLYGYTF.

This clone was seen a few times. The V and J genes are TRBV7-6 and TRBJ2-1, with 10 nucleotides matching TRBD2. The CDR3 is made up of 17 amino acids. Unmatched junction bases numbered 13, after V lost 4 bases and J lost 7 bases. The germline gives CDR1 SGHVS, CDR2 FNYEAQ. Written as DNA, the CDR3 is TGTGCCAGCAGCTCATCGGGGACTAGCGCACCGGAGAATGAGCAGTTCTTC. Its protein is CASSSSGTSAPENEQFF.

V is TRBV19 and J is TRBJ2-3; TRBD2 agrees at 7 bases. Unmatched junction bases numbered 10, after V lost 7 bases and J lost 6 bases. The CDR3 runs to 14 residues. CDR1 is LNHDA, CDR2 SQIVND, per germline (reference sequence). The CDR3 sequence: CASNQRDLMDTQYF. As DNA, the CDR3 is TGTGCCAGTAACCAGCGGGACCTAATGGATACGCAGTATTTT. Combining the CDR3 with reference TRBV19 and TRBJ2-3 gives the whole variable domain DGGITQSPKYLFRKEGQNVTLSCEQNLNHDAMYWYRQDPGQGLRLIYYSQIVNDFQKGDIAEGYSVSREKKESFPLTVTSAQKNPTAFYLCASNQRDLMDTQYFGPGTRLTVL.

The chain couples TRBV11-3 to TRBJ2-3, with D hard to call. This CDR3 contains 15 residues. Trimming cost V 2 bases and J 4 bases, with 13 bases left between them. The germline V gene has CDR1 SGHNT and CDR2 YENEEA. CDR3 sequence (DNA): TGTGCCAGCAGCTTACGAAGAAGTAGTGCAGATACGCAGTATTTT. It specifies CASSLRRSSADTQYF. Together with reference TRBV11-3 and TRBJ2-3, the CDR3 gives the full variable domain: EAGVVQSPRYKIIEKKQPVAFWCNPISGHNTLYWYLQNLGQGPELLIRYENEEAVDDSQLPKDRFSAERLKGVDSTLKIQPAELGDSAVYLCASSLRRSSADTQYFGPGTRLTVL.

The J gene is TRBJ1-3, the V gene TRBV10-3; D gene uncertain. Trimming pared 10 bases from V and 4 bases from J, leaving 14 bases between. The length of the CDR3 is 13 residues. The germline V gene encodes CDR1 ENHRY and CDR2 SYGVKD. DNA of the CDR3: TGTGCCACCCGGGAGGGTGAAGGAAACACCATATATTTT. It encodes CATREGEGNTIYF.

The V call is TRBV18, the J call TRBJ1-1; 8 bases map to TRBD1. Germline values: CDR1 KGHSH, CDR2 LQKENI. This CDR3 is built from 15 residues. V shed 3 bases and J 4 bases; nucleotides not matched to a gene: 7. CDR3 coding DNA: TGTGCCAGCTCACCGCCCGGACAGGGCTTCACTGAAGCTTTCTTT. This gives the protein CASSPPGQGFTEAFF.

The chain is built from TRBV20-1 and TRBJ2-1; TRBD2 agrees at 13 bases. V gave up 3 bases and J gave up 2 bases; unmatched junction bases: 4. The CDR3 is 16 amino acids. Germline lookup yields CDR1 DFQATT and CDR2 SNEGSKA (reference sequence). The CDR3 bases are TGCAGTGCTAGTGCCGGACTAGCGGGAGCCTACAATGAGCAGTTCTTC. It specifies CSASAGLAGAYNEQFF.

The V gene is TRBV7-2, the J gene TRBJ2-2; tentative D call: TRBD1 (5 bases). Trimming took 1 base from V and 8 from J, leaving 8 bases between them. The V gene's germline CDR1 is SGHTA and CDR2 FQGNSA. The CDR3 covers 13 residues. CDR3 coding DNA: TGTGCCAGCAGCTTAGAAGGGGCTGGGGAGCTGTTTTTT. This translates into CASSLEGAGELFF.

The table lists this clone with a few counts. The chain has TRBV19 and TRBJ1-2; D possibly corresponds to TRBD1 (5 bases). Trimming removed 3 bases from V and 8 bases from J, with 10 bases in between. The CDR3 has 12 residues. Germline CDR1 and CDR2: LNHDA and SQIVND (reference sequence). The CDR3 loop reads CASSIPRGGYTF. CDR3 DNA sequence: TGTGCCAGTAGTATCCCTAGGGGCGGCTACACCTTC.

The chain has TRBV19 and TRBJ2-7; a weak D match, TRBD2 (7 bases). Looked up from germline, CDR1 is LNHDA and CDR2 is SQIVND (reference sequence). Trimming removed 7 bases from V and 0 bases from J, with 16 bases in between. CDR3 length: 15 residues. This chain's CDR3 is CASTGGGDSSYEQYF. CDR3 DNA: TGTGCCAGTACCGGAGGGGGGGACTCCTCCTACGAGCAGTACTTC.

The gene calls are TRBV3-1 (or the pseudogene TRBV3-2) and TRBJ2-2; possible D gene TRBD1, 7 bases. Trimming took off 0 bases at V and 6 bases at J, with 11 bases between the two ends. Germline values: CDR1 LGHDT, CDR2 YNNKEL (reference sequence). The CDR3 loop spans 15 amino acids. CDR3 region: CASSQDTRGAGELFF. The CDR3 DNA reads TGTGCCAGCAGCCAAGATACCAGGGGGGCCGGGGAGCTGTTTTTT.

This sequence joins TRBV4-2 and TRBJ2-2; 12 nucleotides agree with TRBD2. J gave up 5 bases and V 3 bases, and 1 base lay outside the gene matches. CDR1 is LGHNA, CDR2 YNFKEQ, per germline. The CDR3 sequence is 15 residues long. CDR3 DNA: TGTGCCAGCAGCCATGGACTAGCGGGGACCGGGGAGCTGTTTTTT. It is translated as CASSHGLAGTGELFF.

The V and J genes are TRBV5-6 and TRBJ1-4; D is unresolved. With 4 bases removed from V and 7 bases from J, the gap between germline ends came to 8 bases. CDR1 SGHDT and CDR2 YYEEEE come from the germline V gene. The CDR3 has 12 amino acids. This CDR3 reads CASSRLSEKLFF. The CDR3, as DNA: TGTGCCAGCAGCCGACTGAGTGAAAAACTGTTTTTT.

V and J are TRBV7-2 and TRBJ2-2; unclear D gene. V was clipped by 5 bases and J by 6 bases, with 10 bases between them. Germline assignment: CDR1 SGHTA and CDR2 FQGNSA. The CDR3 is made up of 13 amino acids. CDR3 sequence: CASSPLRPGELFF. Written as DNA, the CDR3 is TGTGCCAGCAGCCCCCTCAGGCCCGGGGAGCTGTTTTTT.

This sequence joins TRBV21-1 and TRBJ1-3; the table's D call, TRBD1, was not checked against the DNA. TRBV21-1 is a pseudogene segment. The CDR3 extends over 18 amino acids. CDR3 amino acids: CASRQGTKFHVSGNTIYF. CDR3 coding DNA: TGTGCCAGCCGCCAGGGAACTAAATTCCACGTCTCTGGAAACACCATATATTTT.

The rearrangement uses TRBV7-9 and TRBJ2-2; TRBD1 might be the D (6 bases). V was cut by 2 bases and J by 4 bases, with 17 bases left in between. The length of the CDR3 is 17 residues. Looked up from germline, CDR1 is SEHNR and CDR2 is FQNEAQ (reference sequence). CDR3 coding DNA: TGTGCCAGCAGCTTATATACAGGGTCGTGGGGCACCGGGGAGCTGTTTTTT. Protein product: CASSLYTGSWGTGELFF.

The CDR3 sequence is CATSDFHGELFF. The CDR3 DNA reads as TGTGCCACCAGTGATTTCCACGGGGAGCTGTTTTTT. The chain combines TRBV24-1 with TRBJ2-2; D gene unclear. The length of the CDR3 is 12 residues. V gave up 1 base and J gave up 7 bases, with 3 bases separating them. Germline CDR1 and CDR2: KGHDR and SFDVKD.

This clone has a single count. V and J are TRBV4-1 and TRBJ2-5; 12 bases match TRBD2. The V and J ends lost 0 bases and 4 bases, in that order; junction bases with no gene match: 12. The CDR3 extends over 19 amino acids. Germline V lookup: CDR1 MGHRA, CDR2 YSYEKL. CDR3 loop: CASSQDLTSGRYGRETQYF. The CDR3 coding sequence is TGCGCCAGCAGCCAAGATCTCACTAGCGGGAGGTATGGAAGAGAGACCCAGTACTTC.

This clone was observed a few times. J is TRBJ2-1 and V is TRBV30; 14 nucleotides match TRBD2. CDR1 and CDR2 from the germline V gene are GTSNPN and SVGIG (reference sequence). The CDR3 loop spans 16 amino acids. Unmatched junction bases numbered 7, after V lost 2 bases and J lost 7 bases. CDR3 sequence: CAWSWGLAGVSNEQFF. CDR3 nucleotides: TGTGCCTGGAGTTGGGGACTAGCGGGAGTAAGTAATGAGCAGTTCTTC.

The V and J genes are TRBV6-6 and TRBJ1-2; the match to TRBD1 covers 8 bases. CDR1 MNHNY and CDR2 SVGAGI come from the germline V gene (reference sequence). There are 15 residues in the CDR3. V lost 8 bases to trimming and J lost 0 bases; unmatched junction nucleotides: 8. The CDR3 loop is CASAGTGSANYGYTF. CDR3 bases: TGTGCCAGCGCCGGGACAGGAAGTGCTAACTATGGCTACACCTTC.

CDR3 sequence reads: CASAGQGVHEQYF. The CDR3 bases are TGCGCCAGCGCGGGACAGGGAGTCCACGAGCAGTACTTC. The chain is built from TRBV5-1 and TRBJ2-7, with 9 bases that match TRBD1. CDR1 is SGHRS and CDR2 is YFSETQ in the germline V gene. The junction had 7 bases not matched to a gene; V was cut back by 7 bases and J by 5 bases. The CDR3 length is 13 residues. Combining the CDR3 with reference TRBV5-1 and TRBJ2-7 gives the whole variable domain KAGVTQTPRYLIKTRGQQVTLSCSPISGHRSVSWYQQTPGQGLQFLFEYFSETQRNKGNFPGRFSGRQFSNSRSEMNVSTLELGDSALYLCASAGQGVHEQYFGPGTRLTVT.

Only one count was recorded for this clone. The rearrangement links TRBV19 to TRBJ2-1, with 9 nucleotides matching TRBD1. Unmatched junction bases numbered 9, after V lost 1 base and J lost 5 bases. CDR1 LNHDA and CDR2 SQIVND come from the germline V gene (reference sequence). This CDR3 has 17 residues. The CDR3: CASSIASTGGKDNEQFF. The CDR3 DNA sequence: TGTGCCAGTAGTATAGCCTCTACAGGGGGCAAAGACAATGAGCAGTTCTTC.

The V call is TRBV7-8, the J call TRBJ2-2, with D unresolved. Germline lookup yields CDR1 SGHVS and CDR2 FQNEAQ. Trimming took 5 bases from V and 2 from J, leaving 9 bases between them. The CDR3 consists of 14 residues. CDR3 nucleotide sequence: TGTGCCAGCAGCCGCGACTCTAACACCGGGGAGCTGTTTTTT. It specifies CASSRDSNTGELFF.

The J gene is TRBJ2-6, the V gene TRBV7-3; D remains unclear. The V gene lost 5 bases and the J gene lost 0 bases, with 5 bases spanning the gap. The germline V gene has CDR1 SGHTA and CDR2 FQGTGA. This CDR3 region has 14 residues. The CDR3: CASSLFSGANVLTF. In DNA form, the CDR3 reads TGTGCCAGCAGCCTATTCTCTGGGGCCAACGTCCTGACTTTC.